The clone carrying this TCR beta chain was detected ten times or more. The target antigen is unknown. This sample was included in a study of human T cells and chemical hapten exposure. On the study more broadly: Diphenylcyclopropenone was applied weekly to patients' scalps across the roughly 25-week study.

CDR3 size: 18 residues. V shed 2 bases and J shed 6 bases, with 23 bases lying between them. CDR1 SNHLY and CDR2 FYNNEI come from the germline V gene. MiXCR was run by TCRdb on the RACE reads, yielding one entry per CDR3 protein. The sample consists of around 75,000 distinct CDR3 sequences, 9% to 12% of them appearing once. The time point: patch test 2, 6 weeks after DPC sensitization. Treatment denoted: therapeutic diphenylcyclopropenone sensitization with weekly scalp DPC. People who gave samples had alopecia, were 18 to 70 years old, and were suitable for DPC. Findings and limits, study-wide: With regard to DPC sensitization, TCRs above 1 in 1000 frequency did not change.

The material sequenced was whole blood, taken in connection with sensitization to the hapten diphenylcyclopropenone (DPC). This TCR was sampled from a woman aged 45-65 years with alopecia areata. Some clones in this sample may be carry-over from other donors' samples. The chain recombines TRBV2 with TRBJ2-1, with a weak D call TRBD2 (6 bases). The CDR3 coding sequence is TGTGCCAGCAGTGAATCCCTGCCAAGGACTATTAGGACCAATGAGCAGTTCTTC. It specifies CASSESLPRTIRTNEQFF. Complete variable domain (other parts from reference TRBV2 and TRBJ2-1): EPEVTQTPSHQVTQMGQEVILRCVPISNHLYFYWYRQILGQKVEFLVSFYNNEISEKSEIFDDQFSVERPDGSNFTLKIRSTKLEDSAMYFCASSESLPRTIRTNEQFFGPGTRLTVL.